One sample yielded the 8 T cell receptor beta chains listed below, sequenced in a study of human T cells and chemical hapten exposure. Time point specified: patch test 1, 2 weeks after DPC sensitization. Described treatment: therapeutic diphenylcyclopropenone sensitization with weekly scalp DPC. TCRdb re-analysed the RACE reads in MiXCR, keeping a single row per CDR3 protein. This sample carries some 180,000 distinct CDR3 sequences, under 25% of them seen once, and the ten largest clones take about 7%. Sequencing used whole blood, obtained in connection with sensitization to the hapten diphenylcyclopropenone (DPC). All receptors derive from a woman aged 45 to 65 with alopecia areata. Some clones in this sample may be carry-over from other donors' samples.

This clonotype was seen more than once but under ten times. CDR3 region: CASSLDVSSGNTIYF. In nucleotides, the CDR3 is TGTGCCAGCAGCCTGGACGTGAGCTCTGGAAACACCATATATTTT. The rearrangement joins TRBV5-5 to TRBJ1-3, with unresolved D. From germline, CDR1 is SGHKS and CDR2 YYEKEE (reference sequence). Trimming took 4 bases from V and 0 from J, leaving 11 bases between them. CDR3 size: 15 residues.

CDR3 protein: CSVLVEKLFF. In DNA form, the CDR3 reads TGCAGCGTTTTAGTTGAAAAACTGTTTTTT. The gene calls are TRBV29-1 and TRBJ1-4; D gene unclear. The CDR3 has 10 amino acids. The V end lost 5 bases, the J end lost 7 bases, and 5 bases lay between the germline ends. Germline CDR1 is SQVTM and CDR2 is ANQGSEA.

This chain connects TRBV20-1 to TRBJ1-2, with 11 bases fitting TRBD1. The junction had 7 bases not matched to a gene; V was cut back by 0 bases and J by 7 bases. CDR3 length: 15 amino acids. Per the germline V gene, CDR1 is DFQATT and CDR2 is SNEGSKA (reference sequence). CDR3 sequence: CSARDPPDRGLGYTF. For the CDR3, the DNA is TGCAGTGCTAGAGATCCACCGGACAGGGGGCTTGGCTACACCTTC.

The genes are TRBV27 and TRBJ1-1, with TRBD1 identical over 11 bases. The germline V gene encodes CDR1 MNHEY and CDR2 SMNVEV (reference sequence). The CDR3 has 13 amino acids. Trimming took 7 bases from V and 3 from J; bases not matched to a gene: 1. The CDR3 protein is CASTGQGDTEAFF. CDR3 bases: TGTGCCAGCACGGGACAGGGGGACACTGAAGCTTTCTTT.

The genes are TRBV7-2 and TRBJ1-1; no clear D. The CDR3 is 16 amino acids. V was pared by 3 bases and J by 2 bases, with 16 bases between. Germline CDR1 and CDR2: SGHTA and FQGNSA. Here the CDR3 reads CASSFTADPFNTEAFF. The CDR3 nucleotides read TGTGCCAGCAGCTTCACAGCGGACCCCTTTAACACTGAAGCTTTCTTT.

CDR3 sequence reads: CASRYDATGNLNEQFF. The CDR3 DNA follows: TGTGCCAGCAGATATGACGCGACAGGGAATCTGAATGAGCAGTTCTTC. The rearrangement links TRBV6-5 to TRBJ2-1; 7 bases match TRBD1. CDR3 length equals 16 residues. V shed 6 bases and J 7 bases; nucleotides not matched to a gene: 15. Germline CDR1 reads MNHEY; CDR2 reads SVGAGI.

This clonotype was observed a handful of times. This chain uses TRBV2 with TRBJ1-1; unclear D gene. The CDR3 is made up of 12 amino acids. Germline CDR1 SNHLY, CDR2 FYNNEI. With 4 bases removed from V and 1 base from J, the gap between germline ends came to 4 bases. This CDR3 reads CASSAGNTEAFF. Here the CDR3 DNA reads TGTGCCAGCAGTGCTGGGAACACTGAAGCTTTCTTT.

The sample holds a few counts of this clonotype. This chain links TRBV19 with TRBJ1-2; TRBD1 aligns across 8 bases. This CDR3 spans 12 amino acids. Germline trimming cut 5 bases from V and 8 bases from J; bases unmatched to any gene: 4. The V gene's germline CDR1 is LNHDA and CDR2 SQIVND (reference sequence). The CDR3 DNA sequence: TGTGCCAGTAGTCTCCGGGACAGGGGCTACACCTTC. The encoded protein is CASSLRDRGYTF.